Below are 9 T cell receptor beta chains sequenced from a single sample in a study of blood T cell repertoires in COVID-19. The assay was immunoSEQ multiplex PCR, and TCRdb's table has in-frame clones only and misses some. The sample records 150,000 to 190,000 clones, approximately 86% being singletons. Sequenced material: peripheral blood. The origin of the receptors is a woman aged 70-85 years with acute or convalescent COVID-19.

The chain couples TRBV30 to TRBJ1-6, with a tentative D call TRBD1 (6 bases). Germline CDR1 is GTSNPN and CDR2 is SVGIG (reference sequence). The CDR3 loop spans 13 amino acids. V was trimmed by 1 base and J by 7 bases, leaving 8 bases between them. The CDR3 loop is CAWSEDRNSPLHF. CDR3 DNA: TGTGCCTGGAGTGAGGACAGAAATTCACCCCTCCACTTT.

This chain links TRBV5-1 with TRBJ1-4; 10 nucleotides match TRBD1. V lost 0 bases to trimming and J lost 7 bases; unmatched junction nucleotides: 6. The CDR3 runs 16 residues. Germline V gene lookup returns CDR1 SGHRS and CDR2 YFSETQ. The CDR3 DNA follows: TGCGCCAGCAGCTTGGTCCCGACAGGGGGCAGTGAAAAACTGTTTTTT. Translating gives CASSLVPTGGSEKLFF.

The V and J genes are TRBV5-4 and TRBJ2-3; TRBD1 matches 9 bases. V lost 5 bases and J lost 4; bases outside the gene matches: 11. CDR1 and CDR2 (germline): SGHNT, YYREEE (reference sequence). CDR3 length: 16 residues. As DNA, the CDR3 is TGTGCCAGCAGGCCTACAGGGGGCGGTCCCCCAGATACGCAGTATTTT. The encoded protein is CASRPTGGGPPDTQYF. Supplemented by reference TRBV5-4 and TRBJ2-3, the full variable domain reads ETGVTQSPTHLIKTRGQQVTLRCSSQSGHNTVSWYQQALGQGPQFIFQYYREEENGRGNFPPRFSGLQFPNYSSELNVNALELDDSALYLCASRPTGGGPPDTQYFGPGTRLTVL.

CDR3 sequence reads: CASSGTGPHTEAFF. In nucleotides, the CDR3 is TGTGCCAGCAGTGGGACAGGACCCCACACTGAAGCTTTCTTT. The chain employs TRBV6-2 or TRBV6-3 and TRBJ1-1, with TRBD1 matching 8 bases. Per the germline V gene, CDR1 is MNHEY and CDR2 is SVGEGT. Trimming cost V 5 bases and J 3 bases; bases outside gene matches: 5. This CDR3 comprises 14 residues.

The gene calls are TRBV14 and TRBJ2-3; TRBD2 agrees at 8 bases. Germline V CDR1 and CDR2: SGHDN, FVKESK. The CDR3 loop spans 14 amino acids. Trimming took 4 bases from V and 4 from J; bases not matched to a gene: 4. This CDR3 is CASSPGGTADTQYF. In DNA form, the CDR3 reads TGTGCCAGCAGCCCGGGGGGGACCGCAGATACGCAGTATTTT.

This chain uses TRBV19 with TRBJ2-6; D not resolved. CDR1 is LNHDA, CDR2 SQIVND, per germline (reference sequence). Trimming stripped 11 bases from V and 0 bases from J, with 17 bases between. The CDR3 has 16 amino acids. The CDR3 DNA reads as TGTGCCTCCCAGAGGCAGCTAAACTCTGGGGCCAACGTCCTGACTTTC. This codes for CASQRQLNSGANVLTF.

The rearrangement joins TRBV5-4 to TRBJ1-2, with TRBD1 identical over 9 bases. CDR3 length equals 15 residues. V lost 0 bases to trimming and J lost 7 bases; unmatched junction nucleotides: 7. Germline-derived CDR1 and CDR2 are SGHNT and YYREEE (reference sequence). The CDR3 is CASSLALGQGVGYTF. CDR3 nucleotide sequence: TGTGCCAGCAGCTTGGCCCTGGGACAGGGTGTTGGCTACACCTTC.

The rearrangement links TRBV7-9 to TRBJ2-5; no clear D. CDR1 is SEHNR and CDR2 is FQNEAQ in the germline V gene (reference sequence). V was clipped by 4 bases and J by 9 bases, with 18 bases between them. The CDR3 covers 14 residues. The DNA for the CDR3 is TGTGCCAGCAGCTCCCCCGGCCCGGTGGAGCCCCAGTACTTC. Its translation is CASSSPGPVEPQYF.

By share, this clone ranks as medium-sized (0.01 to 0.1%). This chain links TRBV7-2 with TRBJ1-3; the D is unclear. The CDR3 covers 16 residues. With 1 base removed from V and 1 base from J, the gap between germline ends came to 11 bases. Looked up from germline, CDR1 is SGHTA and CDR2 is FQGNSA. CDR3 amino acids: CASSLGLAGSGNTIYF. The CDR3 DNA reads TGTGCCAGCAGCTTAGGGCTCGCGGGATCTGGAAACACCATATATTTT.